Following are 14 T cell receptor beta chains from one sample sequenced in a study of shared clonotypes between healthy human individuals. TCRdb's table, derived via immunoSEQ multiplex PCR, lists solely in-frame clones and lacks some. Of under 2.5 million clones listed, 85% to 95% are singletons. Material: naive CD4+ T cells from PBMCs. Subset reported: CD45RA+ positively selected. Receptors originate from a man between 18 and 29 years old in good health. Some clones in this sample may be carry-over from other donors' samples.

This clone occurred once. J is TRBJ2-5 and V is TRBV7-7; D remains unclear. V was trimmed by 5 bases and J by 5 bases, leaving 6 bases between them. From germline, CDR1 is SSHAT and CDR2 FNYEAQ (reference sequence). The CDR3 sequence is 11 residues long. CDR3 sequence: CASSMGETQYF. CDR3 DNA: TGTGCCAGCAGCATGGGGGAGACCCAGTACTTC.

Written as DNA, the CDR3 is TGTGCCAGCAGCCGACAGTCTAATGAAAAACTGTTTTTT. Translating gives CASSRQSNEKLFF. The chain couples TRBV7-2 to TRBJ1-4; a possible D gene is TRBD1 (5 bases). The CDR3 loop spans 13 amino acids. The V and J ends lost 5 bases and 3 bases respectively, with 7 bases between them. Germline CDR1 reads SGHTA; CDR2 reads FQGNSA.

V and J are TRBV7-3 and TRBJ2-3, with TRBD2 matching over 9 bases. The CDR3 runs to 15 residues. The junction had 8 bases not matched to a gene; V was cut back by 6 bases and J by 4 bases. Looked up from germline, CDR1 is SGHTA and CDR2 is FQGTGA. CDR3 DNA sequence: TGTGCCAGCAGTCGAAATAGCGGGAGCGCAGATACGCAGTATTTT. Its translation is CASSRNSGSADTQYF.

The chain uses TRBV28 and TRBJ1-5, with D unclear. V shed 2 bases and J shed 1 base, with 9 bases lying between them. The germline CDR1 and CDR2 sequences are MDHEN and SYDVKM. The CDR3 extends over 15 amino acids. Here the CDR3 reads CASSLDTGSNQPQHF. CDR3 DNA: TGTGCCAGCAGTTTAGACACGGGGAGCAATCAGCCCCAGCATTTT.

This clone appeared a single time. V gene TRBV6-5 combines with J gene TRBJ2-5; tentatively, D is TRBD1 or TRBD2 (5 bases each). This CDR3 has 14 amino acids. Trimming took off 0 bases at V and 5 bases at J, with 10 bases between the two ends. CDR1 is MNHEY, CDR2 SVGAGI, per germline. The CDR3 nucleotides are TGTGCCAGCAGTTACTCACGAGGGACGGAGACCCAGTACTTC. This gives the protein CASSYSRGTETQYF.

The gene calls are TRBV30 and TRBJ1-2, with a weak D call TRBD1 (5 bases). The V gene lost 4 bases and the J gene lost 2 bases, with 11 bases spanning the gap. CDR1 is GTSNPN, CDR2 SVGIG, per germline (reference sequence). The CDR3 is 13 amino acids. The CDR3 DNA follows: TGTGCCTGGACCCCGGGACCAAACTATGGCTACACCTTC. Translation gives CAWTPGPNYGYTF.

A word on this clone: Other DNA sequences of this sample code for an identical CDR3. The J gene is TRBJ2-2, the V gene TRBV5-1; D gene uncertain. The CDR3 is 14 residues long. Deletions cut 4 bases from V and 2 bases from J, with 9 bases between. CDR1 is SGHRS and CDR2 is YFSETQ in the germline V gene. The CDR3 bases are TGCGCCAGCAGCCTCACGGACAACACCGGGGAGCTGTTTTTT. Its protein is CASSLTDNTGELFF.

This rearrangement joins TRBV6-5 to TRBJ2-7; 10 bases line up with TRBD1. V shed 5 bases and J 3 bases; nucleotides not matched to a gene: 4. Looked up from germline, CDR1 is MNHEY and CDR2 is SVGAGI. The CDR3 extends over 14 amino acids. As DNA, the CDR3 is TGTGCCAGCAGTCGACAGGGGGCAATCTACGAGCAGTACTTC. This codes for CASSRQGAIYEQYF.

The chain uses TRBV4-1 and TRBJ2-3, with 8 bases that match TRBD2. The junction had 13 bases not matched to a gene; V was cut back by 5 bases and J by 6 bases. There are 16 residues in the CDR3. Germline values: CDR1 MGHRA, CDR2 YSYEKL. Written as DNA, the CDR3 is TGCGCCAGCAGCGTCACATCGGGAGGGCAAAAGGATACGCAGTATTTT. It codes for CASSVTSGGQKDTQYF.

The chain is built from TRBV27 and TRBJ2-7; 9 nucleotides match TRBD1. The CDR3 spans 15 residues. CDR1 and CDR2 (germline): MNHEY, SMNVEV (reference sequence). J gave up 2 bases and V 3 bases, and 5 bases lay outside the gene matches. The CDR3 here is CASSFGDRGTYEQYF. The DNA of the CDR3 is TGTGCCAGCAGTTTCGGAGACAGGGGGACCTACGAGCAGTACTTC.

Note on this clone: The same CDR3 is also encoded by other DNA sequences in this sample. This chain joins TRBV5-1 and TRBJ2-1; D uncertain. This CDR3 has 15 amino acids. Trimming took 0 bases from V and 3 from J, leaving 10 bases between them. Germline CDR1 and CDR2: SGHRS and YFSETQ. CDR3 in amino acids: CASSLGVESYNEQFF. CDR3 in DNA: TGCGCCAGCAGCTTGGGGGTCGAGAGCTACAATGAGCAGTTCTTC.

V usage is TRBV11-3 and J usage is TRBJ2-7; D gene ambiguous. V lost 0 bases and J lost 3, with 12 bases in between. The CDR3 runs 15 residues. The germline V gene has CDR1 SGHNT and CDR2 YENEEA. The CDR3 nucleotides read TGTGCCAGCAGCTTAGATTCGGGCAGTCACTACGAGCAGTACTTC. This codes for CASSLDSGSHYEQYF. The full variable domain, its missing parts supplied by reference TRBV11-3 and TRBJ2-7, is EAGVVQSPRYKIIEKKQPVAFWCNPISGHNTLYWYLQNLGQGPELLIRYENEEAVDDSQLPKDRFSAERLKGVDSTLKIQPAELGDSAVYLCASSLDSGSHYEQYFGPGTRLTVT.

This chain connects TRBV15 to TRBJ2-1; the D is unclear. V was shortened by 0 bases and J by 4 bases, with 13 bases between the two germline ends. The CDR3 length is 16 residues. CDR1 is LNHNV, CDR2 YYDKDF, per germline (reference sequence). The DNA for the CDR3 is TGTGCCACCAGCAGAGATCAAGTATTCAATTACAATGAGCAGTTCTTC. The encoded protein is CATSRDQVFNYNEQFF.

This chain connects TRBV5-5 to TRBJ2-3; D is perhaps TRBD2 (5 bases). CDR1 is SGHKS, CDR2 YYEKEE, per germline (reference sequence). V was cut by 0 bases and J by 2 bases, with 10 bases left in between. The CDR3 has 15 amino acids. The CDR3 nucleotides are TGTGCCAGCAGCTTGGGCGGGTTTTACACAGATACGCAGTATTTT. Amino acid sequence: CASSLGGFYTDTQYF.